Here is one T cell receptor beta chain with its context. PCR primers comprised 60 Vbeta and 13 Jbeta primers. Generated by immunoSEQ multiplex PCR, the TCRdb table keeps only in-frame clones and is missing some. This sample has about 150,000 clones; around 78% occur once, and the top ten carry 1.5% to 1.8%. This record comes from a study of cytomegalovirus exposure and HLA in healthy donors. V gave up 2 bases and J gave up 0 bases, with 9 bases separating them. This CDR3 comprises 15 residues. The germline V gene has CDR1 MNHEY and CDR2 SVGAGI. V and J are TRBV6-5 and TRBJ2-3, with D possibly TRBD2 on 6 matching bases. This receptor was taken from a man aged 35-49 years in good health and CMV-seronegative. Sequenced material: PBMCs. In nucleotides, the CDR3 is TGTGCCAGCAGTTACAGGCGGGAAAGCACAGATACGCAGTATTTT. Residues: CASSYRRESTDTQYF.